These T cell receptor beta chains were read from a single sample in a study of neurological immune-mediated disorders. TCRdb ran MiXCR on the 5' RACE reads and lists one entry per CDR3 protein. This sample carries 70,000 to 95,000 distinct CDR3 sequences, roughly 13% of them seen once, and the ten largest clones take approximately 7.5%. Sample: PBMCs. These receptors all come from a woman between 45 and 60 years old in good health. The CDR3 runs from the conserved cysteine through the conserved F or W. Each record gives: J gene, V gene, D gene, clone size, CDR3 length, CDR3 DNA, CDR3 protein. The D gene is left open where the match is weak. A clone size is listed for some rows: how often the clone was seen (once, few, many), or a class if it is expanded.

TRBJ1-1 TRBV18 NA many 13 TGTGCCAGCTCACCTTACAGGGACACTGAAGCTTTCTTT CASSPYRDTEAFF
TRBJ2-6 TRBV29-1 NA many 15 TGCAGCGTTAGGGGGGGGGCCTCTGGGGCCAACGTCCTGACTTTC CSVRGGASGANVLTF
TRBJ2-7 TRBV24-1 TRBD2 many 14 TGTGCCACCAGTGAGGCGGGGGGCCGCTACGAGCAGTACTTC CATSEAGGRYEQYF
TRBJ2-1 TRBV20-1 TRBD2 many 16 TGCAGTGCCTGGGGGGGTTCCGCCGAGACCTACAATGAGCAGTTCTTC CSAWGGSAETYNEQFF
TRBJ1-5 TRBV27 NA many 14 TGTGCCAGCAGTGGAGACCCTTTCAATCAGCCCCAGCATTTT CASSGDPFNQPQHF
TRBJ1-1 TRBV20-1 NA many 16 TGCAGTGCTAGAGATGCGACAGCCAGTTTAAACACTGAAGCTTTCTTT CSARDATASLNTEAFF
TRBJ1-3 TRBV5-5 NA NA 15 TGTGCCAGCAAAATTGGCGGGGACCCCGGCGGGACCATATATTTT CASKIGGDPGGTIYF
TRBJ2-2 TRBV5-1 NA many 14 TGCGCCAGCAGCTTGAGGACGAGCATCGGGGAGCTGTTTTTT CASSLRTSIGELFF
TRBJ2-1 TRBV3-1 TRBD1 many 20 TGTGCCAGCAGCCAAGTCTCATACCTAGCACACCGGGACAGTAACAATGAGCAGTTCTTC CASSQVSYLAHRDSNNEQFF
TRBJ2-1 TRBV7-6 NA many 17 TGTGCCAGCAGCTTAGGTGGCGGGTCGAGCTCCTACAATGAGCAGTTCTTC CASSLGGGSSSYNEQFF
TRBJ2-1 TRBV12-3/TRBV12-4 NA many 14 TGTGCCAGCAGCACGGGGGTCTCCTACAATGAGCAGTTCTTC CASSTGVSYNEQFF
TRBJ2-5 TRBV6-5 NA many 13 TGTGCCAGCAGTCGAAGGGTATCGGGGACCCAGTACTTC CASSRRVSGTQYF
TRBJ1-4 TRBV20-1 TRBD1 many 16 TGCAGTGCTAGAGGCCGGGACAGGGGGCTTCGTGAAAAACTGTTTTTT CSARGRDRGLREKLFF
TRBJ1-4 TRBV28 TRBD1 many 14 TGTGCCAGCAGTTCTGGACAGGGGAATGAAAAACTGTTTTTT CASSSGQGNEKLFF
TRBJ2-1 TRBV3-1 TRBD2 many 15 TGTGCCAGCAGCCCCGGGACTAGCTTCAACCATGAGCAGTTCTTC CASSPGTSFNHEQFF
TRBJ2-6 TRBV5-1 NA many 15 TGCGCCAGCAGCGTGAGGCTTTCTGGGGCCAACGTCCTGACTTTC CASSVRLSGANVLTF
TRBJ2-1 TRBV7-9 TRBD2 many 20 TGTGCCAGCAGCTTAACTGCCGGGACTAGTATTCTTAGCTCCTACAATGAGCAGTTCTTC CASSLTAGTSILSSYNEQFF
TRBJ2-5 TRBV5-6 NA many 13 TGTGCCAGCAGCTTAGACAGACAAGAGACCCAGTACTTC CASSLDRQETQYF
TRBJ1-6 TRBV6-5 NA many 16 TGTGCCAGCAGCTGGACGGTCAGCTCCTATAATTCACCCCTCCACTTT CASSWTVSSYNSPLHF
TRBJ1-5 TRBV20-1 TRBD1 many 16 TGCAGTGCTTCCATTATGGGACAGGACTCGAATCAGCCCCAGCATTTT CSASIMGQDSNQPQHF